Presented here are 17 T cell receptor beta chains from one specimen sequenced in a study of naive and memory T cell subsets. The beta constant-region primer was an equimolar mix of two oligonucleotides covering TRBC1 and TRBC2. Four rounds of PCR amplified the ligated cDNA using nested alpha and beta constant-region primers plus SP2. TCRdb re-called the UMI-ligation and nested PCR reads with MiXCR, one entry per CDR3 protein. The profile shows just over 80,000 distinct CDR3 sequences, around 9% of them singletons. Sequenced: naive CD8+ T cells from blood. All receptors derive from a human donor in good health.

This clonotype appeared a single time. The chain couples TRBV7-3 to TRBJ1-2; the D is unclear. The germline V gene encodes CDR1 SGHTA and CDR2 FQGTGA. The CDR3 is 11 residues long. V shed 10 bases and J shed 8 bases, with 14 bases lying between them. The CDR3 nucleotides read TGTGCCACGGAAGGGAAGGAGGGCTACACCTTC. Translating it yields CATEGKEGYTF. The variable domain in full, completed from reference TRBV7-3 and TRBJ1-2, reads GAGVSQTPSNKVTEKGKYVELRCDPISGHTALYWYRQSLGQGPEFLIYFQGTGAADDSGLPNDRFFAVRPEGSVSTLKIQRTERGDSAVYLCATEGKEGYTFGSGTRLTVV.

The table lists this clonotype with a count of one. This sequence joins TRBV27 and TRBJ2-7, with TRBD1 matching 9 bases. The ends lost 5 bases at V and 5 bases at J; junction bases unmatched: 4. CDR1 and CDR2 from the germline V gene are MNHEY and SMNVEV (reference sequence). The CDR3 length is 13 residues. The CDR3 loop is CASSRTGENEQYF. DNA of the CDR3: TGTGCCAGCAGTCGGACAGGGGAGAACGAGCAGTACTTC.

This clonotype was counted at least ten times. The CDR3 reads CASSPRPGDYEQYF. In DNA, the CDR3 is TGTGCCAGCAGCCCCCGACCCGGAGACTACGAGCAGTACTTC. V gene TRBV9 combines with J gene TRBJ2-7, with D unclear. Germline V CDR1 and CDR2: SGDLS, YYNGEE. This CDR3 is built from 14 residues. Trimming removed 4 bases at V and 3 bases at J, with 14 bases between.

This clonotype was seen a handful of times. This chain connects TRBV29-1 to TRBJ2-5; no definite D call. The CDR3 loop spans 14 amino acids. CDR1 and CDR2 (germline): SQVTM, ANQGSEA. V was shortened by 0 bases and J by 4 bases, with 12 bases between the two germline ends. In DNA, the CDR3 is TGCAGCGTTGAAGATCTCACTCGGAGAGAGACCCAGTACTTC. Translated, it gives CSVEDLTRRETQYF. The variable domain in full, completed from reference TRBV29-1 and TRBJ2-5, reads SAVISQKPSRDICQRGTSLTIQCQVDSQVTMMFWYRQQPGQSLTLIATANQGSEATYESGFVIDKFPISRPNLTFSTLTVSNMSPEDSSIYLCSVEDLTRRETQYFGPGTRLLVL.

This clonotype was counted ten times or more. The genes are TRBV5-6 and TRBJ2-1, with 7 positions matching TRBD2. The CDR3 is 11 amino acids. V was pared by 6 bases and J by 10 bases, with 4 bases of the junction left unmatched. Germline CDR1 and CDR2: SGHDT and YYEEEE. Here the CDR3 DNA reads TGTGCCAGCAACCGAGCGGGGGAGCAGTTCTTC. It encodes CASNRAGEQFF. The complete variable domain, with remaining parts taken from reference TRBV5-6 and TRBJ2-1, reads DAGVTQSPTHLIKTRGQQVTLRCSPKSGHDTVSWYQQALGQGPQFIFQYYEEEERQRGNFPDRFSGHQFPNYSSELNVNALLLGDSALYLCASNRAGEQFFGPGTRLTVL.

This clonotype has more than one count but fewer than ten. V is TRBV4-2 and J is TRBJ2-7; 11 bases map to TRBD2. The V and J ends lost 0 bases and 2 bases, in that order; junction bases with no gene match: 3. Germline CDR1 is LGHNA and CDR2 is YNFKEQ. The CDR3 covers 16 residues. The CDR3 here is CASSQESGLAAYEQYF. The CDR3 nucleotides read TGTGCCAGCAGCCAAGAATCGGGACTAGCGGCCTACGAGCAGTACTTC.

The chain has TRBV2 and TRBJ2-7, with a possible D match to TRBD2 (6 bases). V was shortened by 4 bases and J by 0 bases, with 13 bases between the two germline ends. The length of the CDR3 is 15 residues. Per the germline V gene, CDR1 is SNHLY and CDR2 is FYNNEI. CDR3 coding DNA: TGTGCCAGCAGTGCCGTGCGGGAAGTCTCCTACGAGCAGTACTTC. As protein: CASSAVREVSYEQYF.

V is TRBV9 and J is TRBJ2-4, with D perhaps TRBD1 (5 bases). V was shortened by 0 bases and J by 2 bases, with 9 bases between the two germline ends. Germline assignment: CDR1 SGDLS and CDR2 YYNGEE. The CDR3 is 15 amino acids. This CDR3 reads CASSVEGVTKNIQYF. CDR3 bases: TGTGCCAGCAGCGTAGAAGGGGTAACCAAAAACATTCAGTACTTC.

This clonotype showed up many times. V usage is TRBV7-2 and J usage is TRBJ2-3; D unresolved. The CDR3 spans 13 residues. In germline, CDR1 is SGHTA, CDR2 FQGNSA. V was cut by 3 bases and J by 1 base, with 5 bases left in between. The CDR3 protein is CASSFGGTDTQYF. The DNA for the CDR3 is TGTGCCAGCAGCTTTGGGGGCACAGATACGCAGTATTTT.

The chain uses TRBV29-1 and TRBJ1-2; perhaps TRBD1 as D (5 bases). The CDR3 runs 13 residues. V was shortened by 6 bases and J by 2 bases, with 13 bases between the two germline ends. Germline loops: CDR1 SQVTM, CDR2 ANQGSEA. The CDR3 is CSVTGGGNYGYTF. The CDR3 bases are TGCAGCGTAACAGGCGGCGGAAACTATGGCTACACCTTC.

This clonotype turned up a few times. V and J are TRBV4-3 and TRBJ1-1; D gene unclear. CDR1 is LGHNA and CDR2 is YSLEER in the germline V gene. The ends were cut back, 1 base at V and 0 bases at J, with 9 bases in the middle. The CDR3 is made up of 15 amino acids. The CDR3 sequence is CASSQVVGVNTEAFF. In DNA, the CDR3 is TGCGCCAGCAGCCAAGTCGTGGGAGTGAACACTGAAGCTTTCTTT.

In DNA, the CDR3 is TGTGCCAGTGGTAGCGGGAGCTCCTACGAGCAGTACTTC. This encodes CASGSGSSYEQYF. V and J are TRBV27 and TRBJ2-7, with 9 bases identical to TRBD2. CDR1 MNHEY and CDR2 SMNVEV come from the germline V gene (reference sequence). The CDR3 has 13 residues. With 9 bases clipped from V and 0 bases from J, the junction kept 3 bases outside the gene matches.

There are many counts of this clonotype. The chain is built from TRBV20-1 and TRBJ2-5, with no clear D. V lost 0 bases, J lost 2 bases, and 7 bases lay in between. From germline, CDR1 is DFQATT and CDR2 SNEGSKA (reference sequence). This CDR3 has 13 amino acids. The CDR3 nucleotides are TGCAGTGCTAGAGAACTCGAGCAAGAGACCCAGTACTTC. Translating it yields CSARELEQETQYF.

In this sample, this clonotype turned up many times. This CDR3 is CASRASGGERETQYF. In DNA, the CDR3 is TGTGCCAGCAGGGCCTCGGGCGGGGAGAGAGAGACCCAGTACTTC. The chain recombines TRBV12-3 or TRBV12-4 with TRBJ2-5; a weak D match, TRBD2 (6 bases). CDR3 length equals 15 residues. V shed 6 bases and J shed 4 bases, with 18 bases lying between them.

Ten or more counts support this clonotype. The rearrangement uses TRBV9 and TRBJ1-1, with a weak D call TRBD1 (6 bases). Germline V gene data show CDR1 as SGDLS and CDR2 as YYNGEE. V was trimmed by 3 bases and J by 7 bases, leaving 19 bases between them. The CDR3 has 15 amino acids. The CDR3 protein is CASSAESGVRGEAFF. Here the CDR3 DNA reads TGTGCCAGCAGCGCTGAATCAGGGGTTCGTGGTGAAGCTTTCTTT.

This clonotype appeared a few times. This rearrangement joins TRBV19 to TRBJ2-1; D is ambiguous. Looked up from germline, CDR1 is LNHDA and CDR2 is SQIVND (reference sequence). The CDR3 runs 14 residues. Between the trimmed V and J ends, which lost 3 bases and 1 base, there was a span of 7 bases. The CDR3, as DNA: TGTGCCAGTAGTATTGACCAGTCCTACAATGAGCAGTTCTTC. It is translated as CASSIDQSYNEQFF.

This clonotype was recorded a few times. The CDR3 region is CASSLTSGNGELFF. CDR3 DNA: TGTGCCAGCAGCCTGACTAGCGGGAACGGGGAGCTGTTTTTT. The chain combines TRBV4-2 with TRBJ2-2, with 11 bases matching TRBD2. This CDR3 has 14 residues. The junction had 2 bases not matched to a gene; V was cut back by 4 bases and J by 7 bases. From germline, CDR1 is LGHNA and CDR2 YNFKEQ.